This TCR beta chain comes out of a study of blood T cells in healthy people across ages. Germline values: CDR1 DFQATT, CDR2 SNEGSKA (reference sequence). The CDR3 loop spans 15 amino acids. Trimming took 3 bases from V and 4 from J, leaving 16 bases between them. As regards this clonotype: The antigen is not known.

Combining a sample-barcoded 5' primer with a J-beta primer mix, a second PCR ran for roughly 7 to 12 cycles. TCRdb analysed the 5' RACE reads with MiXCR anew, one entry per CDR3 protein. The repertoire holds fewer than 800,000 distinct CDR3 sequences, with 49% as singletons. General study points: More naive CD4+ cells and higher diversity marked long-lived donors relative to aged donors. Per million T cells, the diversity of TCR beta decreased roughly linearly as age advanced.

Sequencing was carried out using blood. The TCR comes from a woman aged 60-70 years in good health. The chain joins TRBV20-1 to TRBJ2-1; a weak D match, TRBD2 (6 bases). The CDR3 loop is CSARTGLTLYNEQFF. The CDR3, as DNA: TGCAGTGCTAGGACGGGACTGACCTTATACAATGAGCAGTTCTTC.